The 9 T cell receptor beta chains reported below all come from one sample, sequenced in a study of blood T cell repertoires in COVID-19. Assay: immunoSEQ multiplex PCR; the TCRdb copy retains only in-frame clones and omits some. The table records 150,000 to 200,000 clones, 76% of them present only once. The specimen sequenced was PBMCs or T cells enriched from blood (not recorded which). The receptor set was obtained from a woman in her fifties or sixties with acute COVID-19.

V and J are TRBV7-2 and TRBJ1-4, with a weak D call TRBD1 (5 bases). Germline V lookup: CDR1 SGHTA, CDR2 FQGNSA. The V and J ends lost 7 bases and 1 base respectively, with 13 bases between them. The CDR3 runs 15 residues. The CDR3, as DNA: TGTGCCAGCACTCTAGCCGGGGGAACTAATGAAAAACTGTTTTTT. Protein product: CASTLAGGTNEKLFF. The full variable domain, with the rest looked up from reference TRBV7-2 and TRBJ1-4, is GAGVSQSPSNKVTEKGKDVELRCDPISGHTALYWYRQSLGQGLEFLIYFQGNSAPDKSGLPSDRFSAERTGGSVSTLTIQRTQQEDSAVYLCASTLAGGTNEKLFFGSGTQLSVL.

The V gene is TRBV28, the J gene TRBJ2-5, with 9 bases lining up with TRBD2. The V segment lost 5 bases and the J segment 4 bases; nucleotides outside the gene matches: 5. The CDR3 is 14 amino acids. Germline CDR1 and CDR2: MDHEN and SYDVKM. In nucleotides, the CDR3 is TGTGCCAGCAGTGGGGGCGGGAGGGCAGAGACCCAGTACTTC. This gives the protein CASSGGGRAETQYF.

The rearrangement joins TRBV27 to TRBJ1-2; 9 bases fit TRBD1. Per the germline V gene, CDR1 is MNHEY and CDR2 is SMNVEV (reference sequence). The CDR3 extends over 14 amino acids. With 6 bases clipped from V and 2 bases from J, the junction kept 4 bases outside the gene matches. CDR3 amino acids: CASRKGQGNYGYTF. The CDR3 region has the DNA TGTGCCAGCAGGAAAGGACAGGGGAACTATGGCTACACCTTC.

The genes are TRBV19 and TRBJ1-2, with 7 positions matching TRBD1. This CDR3 spans 18 amino acids. Trimming took 10 bases from V and 6 from J; bases not matched to a gene: 26. Germline CDR1 LNHDA, CDR2 SQIVND (reference sequence). In DNA form, the CDR3 reads TGTGCCACCCCCAGGGGGAGAAACCACTACCGTCACGACCATGGCTACACCTTC. It specifies CATPRGRNHYRHDHGYTF.

J is TRBJ1-6 and V is TRBV2; D may be TRBD1 (5 bases). Germline CDR1 reads SNHLY; CDR2 reads FYNNEI. The CDR3 covers 14 residues. V lost 6 bases, J lost 5 bases, and 11 bases lay in between. CDR3 coding DNA: TGTGCCAGCAGAGCCGACAGTGATAATTCACCCCTCCACTTT. It codes for CASRADSDNSPLHF.

In its sample, this clone was seen a few times. J is TRBJ1-3 and V is TRBV18; 8 positions agree with TRBD1. The CDR3 runs 17 residues. With 4 bases clipped from V and 0 bases from J, the junction kept 8 bases outside the gene matches. Germline lookup yields CDR1 KGHSH and CDR2 LQKENI. The CDR3 sequence: CASSRGTGSYSGNTIYF. For the CDR3, the DNA is TGTGCCAGCTCACGCGGGACAGGATCTTACTCTGGAAACACCATATATTTT.

As regards this clone: The sample contains more than one DNA sequence encoding this CDR3. The chain uses TRBV5-1 and TRBJ2-5; 8 positions match TRBD1. Looked up from germline, CDR1 is SGHRS and CDR2 is YFSETQ. This CDR3 spans 15 amino acids. V lost 4 bases and J lost 2; bases outside the gene matches: 7. The CDR3 reads CASSPGQVSQETQYF. The DNA for the CDR3 is TGCGCCAGCAGCCCGGGACAGGTCTCACAAGAGACCCAGTACTTC.

This chain uses TRBV19 with TRBJ2-7; 7 bases are a match to TRBD1. V was clipped by 6 bases and J by 3 bases; unmatched bases: 11. Per germline, CDR1 LNHDA and CDR2 SQIVND (reference sequence). The CDR3 runs to 15 residues. CDR3: CASSGDSLPFYEQYV. CDR3 in DNA: TGTGCCAGTAGCGGGGACAGCCTACCCTTCTACGAGCAGTACGTC.

CDR3 sequence reads: CASSEEGLETQYF. The CDR3 nucleotides are TGCGCCAGCAGTGAGGAGGGATTGGAGACCCAGTACTTC. The rearrangement uses TRBV10-1 and TRBJ2-5, with D possibly TRBD2 on 5 matching bases. Germline values: CDR1 WNHNN, CDR2 SYGVQD (reference sequence). The CDR3 is 13 amino acids. With 2 bases removed from V and 5 bases from J, the gap between germline ends came to 9 bases.